The TCR beta chain described here comes from a study of CD8+ T cells in alopecia areata. Reverse transcribed after extraction, RNA yielded cDNA as the sequencing template. Only in-frame clones appear in the TCRdb table, and some are missing; sequencing was by immunoSEQ multiplex PCR. The sample yields about 200,000 clones, approximately 60% seen once. Trimming at V came to 7 bases and at J to 2 bases, leaving 5 bases not matched to a gene. Per germline, CDR1 SQVTM and CDR2 ANQGSEA. The length of the CDR3 is 13 residues. This clone has more than one count but fewer than ten. Material for sequencing was CD8+ T cells sorted from blood. The receptor's source is a human donor in good health. The chain uses TRBV29-1 and TRBJ2-3, with 8 bases aligning to TRBD2. For the CDR3, the DNA is TGCAGCGCATTAGCGGGGTACACAGATACGCAGTATTTT. Protein sequence: CSALAGYTDTQYF.